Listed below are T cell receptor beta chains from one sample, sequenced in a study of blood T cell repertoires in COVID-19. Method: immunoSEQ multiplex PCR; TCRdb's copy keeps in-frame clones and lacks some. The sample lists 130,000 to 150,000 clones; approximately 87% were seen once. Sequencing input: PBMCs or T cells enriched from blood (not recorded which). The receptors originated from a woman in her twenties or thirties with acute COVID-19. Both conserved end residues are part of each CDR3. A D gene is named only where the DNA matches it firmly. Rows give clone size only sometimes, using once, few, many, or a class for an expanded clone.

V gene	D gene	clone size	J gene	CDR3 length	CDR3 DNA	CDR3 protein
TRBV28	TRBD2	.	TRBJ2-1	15	TGTGCCATCAAAAAGGGGATAGCGGGAGTATATGAGCAGTTCTTC	CAIKKGIAGVYEQFF
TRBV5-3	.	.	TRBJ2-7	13	TGTGCCAGAAGCTTGCGGGAGTCCTACGAGCAGTACTTC	CARSLRESYEQYF
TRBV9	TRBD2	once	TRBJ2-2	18	TGTGCCAGCAGCGCCCGACTAGCGGGAGGGCTGGCGGCCGGGGAGCTGTTTTTT	CASSARLAGGLAAGELFF
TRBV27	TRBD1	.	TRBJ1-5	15	TGTGCCAGCAGTTGGACAGGGTTAAGCAATCAGCCCCAGCATTTT	CASSWTGLSNQPQHF
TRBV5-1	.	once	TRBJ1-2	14	TGCGCCAGCAGCTTTTCGTCGGGAAATGATGGCTACACCTTC	CASSFSSGNDGYTF
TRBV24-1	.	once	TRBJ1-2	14	TGTGCCACCAGTGATTTGAAACAGGGCTATGGCTACACCTTC	CATSDLKQGYGYTF
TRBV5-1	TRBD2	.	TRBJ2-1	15	TGCGCCAGCAGCTCTACTAGCGGGAGTTACAATGAGCAGTTCTTC	CASSSTSGSYNEQFF
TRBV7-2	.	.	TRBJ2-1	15	TGTGCCAGCAGCTACGGGACTTCCGGTACGAATGAGCAGTTCTTC	CASSYGTSGTNEQFF
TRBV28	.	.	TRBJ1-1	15	TGTGCCAGCAGACGTGGGAGGCAGGGGAACACTGAAGCTTTCTTT	CASRRGRQGNTEAFF
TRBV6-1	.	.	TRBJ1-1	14	TGTGCCAGCAGTGAACGGGGGGTTCCCACTGAAGCTTTCTTT	CASSERGVPTEAFF
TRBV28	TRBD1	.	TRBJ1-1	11	TGTGCCAGCAGTTGGGACAGGGAAGCTTTCTTT	CASSWDREAFF
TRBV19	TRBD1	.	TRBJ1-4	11	TGTGCCAGTAGCATCCTGGGACAGCAGACCTTT	CASSILGQQTF
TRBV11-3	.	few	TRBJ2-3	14	TGTGCCAGCAGCTTAGACGGGATCTCAGATACGCAGTATTTT	CASSLDGISDTQYF
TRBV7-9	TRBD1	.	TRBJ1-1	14	TGTGCCACGGGGGACAGGAGGATGAACACTGAAGCTTTCTTT	CATGDRRMNTEAFF
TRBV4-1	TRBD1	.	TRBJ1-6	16	TGCGCCAGCAGCCGGACAGGGCCGGGAGATAATTCACCCCTCCACTTT	CASSRTGPGDNSPLHF
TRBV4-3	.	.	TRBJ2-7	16	TGCGCCAGCAGCCAAGAGGTTACTAGCAGAAGATACGAGCAGTACTTC	CASSQEVTSRRYEQYF
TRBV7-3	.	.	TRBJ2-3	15	TGTGCCAGCAGCTTGAGCCCCGCTAGCACAGATACGCAGTATTTT	CASSLSPASTDTQYF
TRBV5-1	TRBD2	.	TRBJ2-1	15	TGCGCCAGCAGCGGGGGGGACTGGATGAACAATGAGCAGTTCTTC	CASSGGDWMNNEQFF
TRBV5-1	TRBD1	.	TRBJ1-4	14	TGCGCCAGCAGCTCGCGGCAGGGGGCTGAAAAACTGTTTTTT	CASSSRQGAEKLFF
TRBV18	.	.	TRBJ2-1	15	TGTGCCAGCTCACCACTGAAACTCGCGGCGAATGAGCAGTTCTTC	CASSPLKLAANEQFF
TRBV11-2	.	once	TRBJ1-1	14	TGTGCCAGCAGCCTGGGGCAGGCGAGCACTGAAGCTTTCTTT	CASSLGQASTEAFF